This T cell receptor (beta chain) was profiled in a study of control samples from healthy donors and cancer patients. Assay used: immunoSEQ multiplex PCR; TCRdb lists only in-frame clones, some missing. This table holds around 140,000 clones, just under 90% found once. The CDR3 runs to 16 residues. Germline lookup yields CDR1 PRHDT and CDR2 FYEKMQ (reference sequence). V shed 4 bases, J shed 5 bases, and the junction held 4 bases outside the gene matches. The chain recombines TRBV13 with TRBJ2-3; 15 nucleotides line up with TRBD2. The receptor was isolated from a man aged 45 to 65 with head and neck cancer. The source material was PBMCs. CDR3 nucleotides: TGTGCCAGCAGCTCTGGGGGACTAGCGGGAGGAGATACGCAGTATTTT. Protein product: CASSSGGLAGGDTQYF.